This TCR beta chain is drawn from a study of beta chain features in type 1 diabetes. Purity (above 95%) was reached by all sorted populations. The investigators reverse transcribed all of the isolated RNA, so they sequenced expressed TCRB transcripts. The repertoire was sequenced with immunoSEQ multiplex PCR; TCRdb's copy has only in-frame clones and lacks some. The sample holds 330,000 or so clones, 15% to 20% seen once. The V gene's germline CDR1 is SNHLY and CDR2 FYNNEI. The CDR3 has 12 amino acids. V lost 7 bases, J lost 5 bases, and 12 bases lay in between. The rearrangement uses TRBV2 and TRBJ2-7; D remains ambiguous. The sequencing sample was made of naive CD4+ T cells from blood. The TCR originated in a woman younger than 30 in good health. CDR3 loop: CASTQRVDEQYF. The CDR3 nucleotides are TGTGCCAGCACCCAACGGGTTGACGAGCAGTACTTC. Full variable domain (remainder filled in from reference TRBV2 and TRBJ2-7): EPEVTQTPSHQVTQMGQEVILRCVPISNHLYFYWYRQILGQKVEFLVSFYNNEISEKSEIFDDQFSVERPDGSNFTLKIRSTKLEDSAMYFCASTQRVDEQYFGPGTRLTVT.